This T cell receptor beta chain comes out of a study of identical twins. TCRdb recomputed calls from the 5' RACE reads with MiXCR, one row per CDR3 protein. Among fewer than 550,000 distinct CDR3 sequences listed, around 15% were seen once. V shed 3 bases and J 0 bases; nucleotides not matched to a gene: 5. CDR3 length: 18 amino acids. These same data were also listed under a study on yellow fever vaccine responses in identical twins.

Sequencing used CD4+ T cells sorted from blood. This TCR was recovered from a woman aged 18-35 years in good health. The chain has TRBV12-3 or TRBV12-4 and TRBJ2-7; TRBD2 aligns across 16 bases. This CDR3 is CASSLTGLAGGSSYEQYF. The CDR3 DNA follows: TGTGCCAGCAGTTTGACGGGACTAGCGGGAGGGAGCTCCTACGAGCAGTACTTC.